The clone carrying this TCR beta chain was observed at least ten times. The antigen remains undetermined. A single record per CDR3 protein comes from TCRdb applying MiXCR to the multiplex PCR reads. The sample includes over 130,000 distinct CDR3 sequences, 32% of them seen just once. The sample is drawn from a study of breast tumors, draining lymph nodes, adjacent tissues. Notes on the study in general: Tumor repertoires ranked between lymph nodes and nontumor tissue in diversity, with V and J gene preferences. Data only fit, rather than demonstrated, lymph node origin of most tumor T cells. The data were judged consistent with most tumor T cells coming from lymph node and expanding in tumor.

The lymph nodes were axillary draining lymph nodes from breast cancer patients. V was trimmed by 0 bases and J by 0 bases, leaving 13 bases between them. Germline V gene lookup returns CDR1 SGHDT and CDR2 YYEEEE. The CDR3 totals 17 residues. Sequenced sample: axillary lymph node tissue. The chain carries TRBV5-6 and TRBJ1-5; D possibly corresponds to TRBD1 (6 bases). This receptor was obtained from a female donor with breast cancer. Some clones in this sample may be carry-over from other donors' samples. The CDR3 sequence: CASSLAGTGNSNQPQHF. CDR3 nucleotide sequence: TGTGCCAGCAGCTTGGCCGGAACAGGGAATAGCAATCAGCCCCAGCATTTT.